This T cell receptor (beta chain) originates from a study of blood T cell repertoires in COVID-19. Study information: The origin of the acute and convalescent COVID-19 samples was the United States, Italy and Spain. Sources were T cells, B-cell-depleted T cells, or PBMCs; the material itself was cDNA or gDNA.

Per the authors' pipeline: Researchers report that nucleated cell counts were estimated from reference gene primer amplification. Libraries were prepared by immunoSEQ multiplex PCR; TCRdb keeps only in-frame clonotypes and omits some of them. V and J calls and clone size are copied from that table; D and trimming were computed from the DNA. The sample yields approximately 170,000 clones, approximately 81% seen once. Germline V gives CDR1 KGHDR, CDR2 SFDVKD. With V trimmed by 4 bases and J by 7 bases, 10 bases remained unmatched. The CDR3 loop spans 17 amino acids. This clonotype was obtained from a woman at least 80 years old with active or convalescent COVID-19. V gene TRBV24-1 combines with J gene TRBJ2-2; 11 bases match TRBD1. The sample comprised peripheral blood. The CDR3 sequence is CATSDPGQGAAGGELFF. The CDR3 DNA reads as TGTGCCACCAGTGACCCTGGACAGGGGGCCGCGGGCGGGGAGCTGTTTTTT.